The present TCR beta chain was sequenced within a study of Graves' ophthalmopathy and Graves' hyperthyroidism. This clonotype was observed a single time. The CDR3 is 15 residues long. Between the trimmed V and J ends, which lost 4 bases and 7 bases, there was a span of 17 bases. Amplification targeted the TCR beta CDR3 regions, with RNA transcripts as the source material. An initial RT-PCR round employing HTBI primers preceded a second-round multiplex PCR. Each CDR3 protein is one row after TCRdb ran MiXCR on the multiplex PCR reads. Of roughly 500,000 distinct CDR3 sequences listed, 13% to 15% are singletons. Pregnant or lactating patients and those with other autoimmune diseases or uncontrolled infections were excluded.

The sequence was collected from a woman aged 25 to 39 with Graves' ophthalmopathy. Sequencing input: blood. The chain combines TRBV12-3 or TRBV12-4 with TRBJ1-5; D not resolved. CDR3 protein: CASSYGVGPLQPQHF. The CDR3 bases are TGTGCCAGCAGTTATGGAGTTGGTCCCCTGCAGCCCCAGCATTTT.